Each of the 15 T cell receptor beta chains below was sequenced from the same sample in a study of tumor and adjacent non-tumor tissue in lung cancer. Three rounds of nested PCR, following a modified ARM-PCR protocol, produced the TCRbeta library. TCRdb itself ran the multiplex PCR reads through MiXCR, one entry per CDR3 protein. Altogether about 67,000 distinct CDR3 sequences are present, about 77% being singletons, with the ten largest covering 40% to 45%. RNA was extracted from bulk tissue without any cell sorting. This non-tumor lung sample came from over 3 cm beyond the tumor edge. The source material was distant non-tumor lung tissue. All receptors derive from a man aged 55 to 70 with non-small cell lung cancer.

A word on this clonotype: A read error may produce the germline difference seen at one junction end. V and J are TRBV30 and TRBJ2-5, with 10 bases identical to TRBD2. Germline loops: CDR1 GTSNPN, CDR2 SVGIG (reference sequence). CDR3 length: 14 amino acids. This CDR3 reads CVWSDLAGVETQYF. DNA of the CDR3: TGTGTCTGGAGTGACCTAGCGGGAGTGGAGACCCAGTACTTC.

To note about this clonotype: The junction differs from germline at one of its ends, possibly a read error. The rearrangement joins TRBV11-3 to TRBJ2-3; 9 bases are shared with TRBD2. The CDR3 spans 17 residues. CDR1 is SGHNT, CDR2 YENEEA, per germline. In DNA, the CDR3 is TGCGCCAGCAGCCCTAGTAGCGGGAGACCGATGTATGATACGCAGTATTTT. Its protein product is CASSPSSGRPMYDTQYF. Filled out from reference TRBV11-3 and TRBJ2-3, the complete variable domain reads EAGVVQSPRYKIIEKKQPVAFWCNPISGHNTLYWYLQNLGQGPELLIRYENEEAVDDSQLPKDRFSAERLKGVDSTLKIQPAELGDSAVYLCASSPSSGRPMYDTQYFGPGTRLTVL.

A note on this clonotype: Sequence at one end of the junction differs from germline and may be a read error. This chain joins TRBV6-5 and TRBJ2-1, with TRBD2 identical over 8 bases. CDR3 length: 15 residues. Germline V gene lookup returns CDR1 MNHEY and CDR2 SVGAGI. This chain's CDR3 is CASSYRGLVYNAQLF. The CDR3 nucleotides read TGTGCCAGCAGTTACCGGGGACTAGTGTATAATGCGCAGCTCTTC.

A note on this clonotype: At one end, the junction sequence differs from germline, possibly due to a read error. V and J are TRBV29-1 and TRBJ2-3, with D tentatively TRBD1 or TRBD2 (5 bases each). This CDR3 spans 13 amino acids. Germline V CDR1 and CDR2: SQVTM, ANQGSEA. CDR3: CSVRRGATDMQYF. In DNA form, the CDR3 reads TGCAGCGTCAGGAGAGGGGCCACAGATATGCAGTATTTT.

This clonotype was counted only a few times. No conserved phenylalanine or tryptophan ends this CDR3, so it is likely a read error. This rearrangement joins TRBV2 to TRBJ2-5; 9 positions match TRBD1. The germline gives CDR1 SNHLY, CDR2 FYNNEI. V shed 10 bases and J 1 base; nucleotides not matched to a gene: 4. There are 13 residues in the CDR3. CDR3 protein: CANGQGRQETQYL. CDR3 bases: TGTGCCAACGGACAGGGGCGCCAAGAGACCCAGTACCTC.

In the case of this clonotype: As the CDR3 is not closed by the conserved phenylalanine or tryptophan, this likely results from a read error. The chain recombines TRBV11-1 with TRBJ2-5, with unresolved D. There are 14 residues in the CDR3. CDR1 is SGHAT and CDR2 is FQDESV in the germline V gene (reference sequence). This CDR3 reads CVSSKDTYQEIQYL. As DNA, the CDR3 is TGTGTCAGCAGCAAAGACACGTACCAAGAGATCCAGTACCTC.

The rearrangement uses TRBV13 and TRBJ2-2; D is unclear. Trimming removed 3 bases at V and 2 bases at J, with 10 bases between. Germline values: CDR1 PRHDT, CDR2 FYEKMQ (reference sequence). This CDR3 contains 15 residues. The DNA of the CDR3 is TGTGCCAGCAGCTTCTCGGGTACCAACACCGGGGAGCTGTTTTTT. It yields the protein CASSFSGTNTGELFF.

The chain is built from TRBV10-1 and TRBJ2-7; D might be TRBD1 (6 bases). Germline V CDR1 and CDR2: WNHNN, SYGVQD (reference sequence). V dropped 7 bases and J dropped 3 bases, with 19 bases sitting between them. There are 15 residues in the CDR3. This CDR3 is CASIDTGQCFYEQYF. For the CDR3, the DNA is TGCGCCAGCATTGATACAGGACAGTGCTTCTACGAGCAGTACTTC.

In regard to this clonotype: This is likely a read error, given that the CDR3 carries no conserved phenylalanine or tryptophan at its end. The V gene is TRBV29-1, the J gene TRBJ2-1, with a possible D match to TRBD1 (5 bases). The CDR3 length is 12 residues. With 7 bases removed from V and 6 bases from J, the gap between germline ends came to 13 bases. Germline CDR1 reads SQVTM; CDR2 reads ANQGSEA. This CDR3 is CSADRRTNEQFL. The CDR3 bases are TGCAGCGCTGACAGAAGGACCAATGAGCAGTTCTTA.

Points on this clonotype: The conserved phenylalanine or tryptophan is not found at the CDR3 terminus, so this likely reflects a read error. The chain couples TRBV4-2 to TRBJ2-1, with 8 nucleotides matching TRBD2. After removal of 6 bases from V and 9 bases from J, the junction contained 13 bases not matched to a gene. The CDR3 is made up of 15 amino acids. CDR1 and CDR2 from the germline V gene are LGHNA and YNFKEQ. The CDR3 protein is CASSVTLGLESEQFL. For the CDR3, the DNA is TGTGCCAGCAGTGTTACCCTGGGACTAGAAAGTGAGCAGTTCTTA.

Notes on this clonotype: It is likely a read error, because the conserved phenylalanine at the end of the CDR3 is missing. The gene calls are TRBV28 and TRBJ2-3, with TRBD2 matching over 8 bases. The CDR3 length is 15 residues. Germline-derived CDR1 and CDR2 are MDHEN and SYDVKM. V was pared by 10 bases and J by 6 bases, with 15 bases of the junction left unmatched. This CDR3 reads CATVLAAPNGDTQYL. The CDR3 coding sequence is TGTGCCACCGTACTAGCGGCCCCTAACGGGGATACGCAGTATTTA.

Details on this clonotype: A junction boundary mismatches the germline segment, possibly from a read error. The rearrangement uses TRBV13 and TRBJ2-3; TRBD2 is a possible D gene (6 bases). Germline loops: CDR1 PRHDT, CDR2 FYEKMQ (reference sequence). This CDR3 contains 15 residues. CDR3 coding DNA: TGTGCCAACAGCCCCACGGGGGAGGGCACAGATACGCAGTATTTT. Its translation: CANSPTGEGTDTQYF.

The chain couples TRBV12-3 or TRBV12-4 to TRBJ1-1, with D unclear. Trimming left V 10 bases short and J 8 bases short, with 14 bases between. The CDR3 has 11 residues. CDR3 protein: CANGQSLEAFF. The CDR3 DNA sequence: TGTGCCAACGGCCAGAGCCTGGAAGCTTTCTTT.

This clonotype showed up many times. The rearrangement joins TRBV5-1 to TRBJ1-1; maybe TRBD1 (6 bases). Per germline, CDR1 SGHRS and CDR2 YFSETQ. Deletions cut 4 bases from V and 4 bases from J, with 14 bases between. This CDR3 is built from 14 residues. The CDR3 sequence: CASSPQGSGTEAFF. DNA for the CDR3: TGCGCCAGCAGCCCACAGGGCTCGGGCACTGAAGCTTTCTTT.

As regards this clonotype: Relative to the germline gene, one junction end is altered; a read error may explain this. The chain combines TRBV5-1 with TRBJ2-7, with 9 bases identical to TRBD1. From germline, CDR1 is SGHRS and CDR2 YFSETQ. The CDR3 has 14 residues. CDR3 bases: TGTGCCAGCAGCCCTTCGACAGGGGGCTACGAGCAGTACTTC. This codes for CASSPSTGGYEQYF.